Given below is one TCR beta chain in context. Its antigen is not identified. The sample is drawn from a study of cytomegalovirus exposure and HLA in healthy donors. Study results and limitations: Most TCR sequences showed up rarely, but some public TCRs showed up in many donors.

Generated by immunoSEQ multiplex PCR, the TCRdb table keeps only in-frame clones and is missing some. The sample consists of some 340,000 clones, around 90% of them appearing once. V gave up 4 bases and J gave up 7 bases; unmatched junction bases: 7. Germline loops: CDR1 MGHRA, CDR2 YSYEKL. CDR3 length: 14 amino acids. The sequencing sample was made of PBMCs. The chain couples TRBV4-1 to TRBJ2-7; 10 bases align to TRBD1. This clonotype originated in a woman in her 30s in good health and CMV-seropositive. The CDR3 nucleotides are TGCGCCAGCAGCCTCGGGACAGGGGTTTGGGAGCAGTACTTC. Protein product: CASSLGTGVWEQYF.